These T cell receptor beta chains were read from a single sample in a study of blood T cell repertoires in COVID-19. Some clones are missing from TCRdb's copy, which holds only in-frame ones; the method was immunoSEQ multiplex PCR. Altogether approximately 110,000 clones are present, approximately 87% being singletons, with the ten largest covering roughly 18%. The sample consisted of peripheral blood. These receptors all stem from a woman aged 55-69 years with acute or convalescent COVID-19. CDR3s include the opening cysteine and the closing phenylalanine or tryptophan. Fields, in order: V gene, J gene, D gene, clone size, CDR3 protein, CDR3 DNA. The D gene is left open where the match is weak. The size entry is marked missing in some rows and otherwise reads once, few, many or a size class.

V gene: TRBV18; J gene: TRBJ1-1; D gene: .; clone size: .; CDR3 protein: CASSPPQITEAFF; CDR3 DNA: TGTGCCAGCTCGCCGCCACAGATAACTGAAGCTTTCTTT
V gene: TRBV6-2/TRBV6-3; J gene: TRBJ2-1; D gene: .; clone size: .; CDR3 protein: CASSLVGGPRKRGQFF; CDR3 DNA: TGTGCCAGCAGTTTGGTAGGTGGACCCCGAAAACGGGGGCAGTTCTTC
V gene: TRBV29-1; J gene: TRBJ2-3; D gene: .; clone size: .; CDR3 protein: CSVVAVADTQYF; CDR3 DNA: TGCAGCGTTGTCGCGGTGGCAGATACGCAGTATTTT
V gene: TRBV12-3/TRBV12-4; J gene: TRBJ1-1; D gene: .; clone size: .; CDR3 protein: CASSPPLVPEAFF; CDR3 DNA: TGTGCCAGCAGTCCCCCTCTCGTCCCTGAAGCTTTCTTT
V gene: TRBV19; J gene: TRBJ1-5; D gene: .; clone size: .; CDR3 protein: CASSFSGGKAQPQHF; CDR3 DNA: TGTGCCAGTAGTTTTTCGGGGGGTAAGGCGCAGCCCCAGCATTTT
V gene: TRBV7-2; J gene: TRBJ1-2; D gene: TRBD1; clone size: .; CDR3 protein: CASSWDRVAGYTF; CDR3 DNA: TGTGCCAGCAGCTGGGACAGGGTAGCGGGCTACACCTTC
V gene: TRBV5-6; J gene: TRBJ1-3; D gene: TRBD1; clone size: few; CDR3 protein: CASSFGDRELGNTIYF; CDR3 DNA: TGTGCCAGCAGCTTTGGTGACAGGGAGTTGGGAAACACCATATATTTT
V gene: TRBV18; J gene: TRBJ2-1; D gene: TRBD2; clone size: .; CDR3 protein: CASSPGLAGTNEQFF; CDR3 DNA: TGTGCCAGCTCACCGGGACTAGCGGGAACTAATGAGCAGTTCTTC
V gene: TRBV30; J gene: TRBJ1-4; D gene: .; clone size: .; CDR3 protein: CAWSVRAGQTTNEKLFF; CDR3 DNA: TGTGCCTGGAGTGTACGTGCAGGCCAAACAACTAATGAAAAACTGTTTTTT
V gene: TRBV5-5; J gene: TRBJ1-1; D gene: .; clone size: once; CDR3 protein: CASTPRNTEAFF; CDR3 DNA: TGTGCCAGCACCCCGCGGAACACTGAAGCTTTCTTT
V gene: TRBV28; J gene: TRBJ2-5; D gene: TRBD2; clone size: .; CDR3 protein: CASSRGGQEETQYF; CDR3 DNA: TGTGCCAGCAGTCGGGGGGGTCAAGAAGAGACCCAGTACTTC
V gene: TRBV3-1/TRBV3-2; J gene: TRBJ1-4; D gene: .; clone size: .; CDR3 protein: CASSPLGGAISPNEKLFF; CDR3 DNA: TGTGCCAGCAGCCCCCTAGGGGGGGCTATTTCACCTAATGAAAAACTGTTTTTT
V gene: TRBV18; J gene: TRBJ1-5; D gene: .; clone size: medium-sized; CDR3 protein: CASSPPSTSSNQPQHF; CDR3 DNA: TGTGCCAGCTCACCACCGTCGACATCGAGCAATCAGCCCCAGCATTTT
V gene: TRBV6-5; J gene: TRBJ2-5; D gene: .; clone size: .; CDR3 protein: CASRSLVETQYF; CDR3 DNA: TGTGCCAGCAGATCACTGGTAGAGACCCAGTACTTC
V gene: TRBV6-2/TRBV6-3; J gene: TRBJ2-1; D gene: TRBD2; clone size: .; CDR3 protein: CASSYQTGGPYNEQFF; CDR3 DNA: TGTGCCAGCAGTTATCAGACGGGGGGACCCTACAATGAGCAGTTCTTC
V gene: TRBV5-1; J gene: TRBJ2-7; D gene: .; clone size: .; CDR3 protein: CASTLFSRGSSYEQYF; CDR3 DNA: TGCGCCAGCACCCTCTTTAGCCGGGGGAGCTCCTACGAGCAGTACTTC
V gene: TRBV24-1; J gene: TRBJ1-1; D gene: .; clone size: .; CDR3 protein: CATSDFRSTEAFF; CDR3 DNA: TGTGCCACCAGTGATTTCCGGAGCACTGAAGCTTTCTTT
V gene: TRBV11-2; J gene: TRBJ2-7; D gene: .; clone size: .; CDR3 protein: CASSLQGSRTYEQYF; CDR3 DNA: TGTGCCAGCAGCCTTCAGGGATCCAGGACGTACGAGCAGTACTTC
V gene: TRBV28; J gene: TRBJ1-5; D gene: .; clone size: .; CDR3 protein: CASSSGQGNQPQHF; CDR3 DNA: TGTGCCAGCAGTTCGGGGCAGGGGAATCAGCCCCAGCATTTT
V gene: TRBV19; J gene: TRBJ2-1; D gene: .; clone size: .; CDR3 protein: CASRKTGGRDEQFF; CDR3 DNA: TGTGCCAGTAGGAAGACTGGAGGGCGCGATGAGCAGTTCTTC
V gene: TRBV4-1; J gene: TRBJ1-2; D gene: .; clone size: .; CDR3 protein: CASSGSGGVYGYTF; CDR3 DNA: TGCGCCAGCAGCGGATCTGGGGGCGTCTATGGCTACACCTTC
V gene: TRBV12-3/TRBV12-4; J gene: TRBJ2-1; D gene: TRBD2; clone size: .; CDR3 protein: CASSLTSGGEQFF; CDR3 DNA: TGTGCCAGCAGTTTGACTAGCGGGGGCGAGCAGTTCTTC
V gene: TRBV10-1; J gene: TRBJ2-7; D gene: TRBD2; clone size: .; CDR3 protein: CASSESPAGVSEQYF; CDR3 DNA: TGCGCCAGCAGTGAGTCCCCAGCGGGGGTTAGCGAGCAGTACTTC
V gene: TRBV7-9; J gene: TRBJ1-2; D gene: .; clone size: few; CDR3 protein: CASSRYREPGYTF; CDR3 DNA: TGTGCCAGCAGCCGATACAGGGAACCGGGCTACACCTTC
V gene: TRBV18; J gene: TRBJ1-2; D gene: .; clone size: .; CDR3 protein: CASSPMGGIPYGYTF; CDR3 DNA: TGTGCCAGCTCCCCAATGGGGGGGATCCCCTATGGCTACACCTTC
V gene: TRBV14; J gene: TRBJ2-2; D gene: TRBD2; clone size: .; CDR3 protein: CASSHRGRGTGELFF; CDR3 DNA: TGTGCCAGCAGCCATCGCGGGAGGGGCACCGGGGAGCTGTTTTTT
V gene: TRBV28; J gene: TRBJ1-2; D gene: .; clone size: .; CDR3 protein: CASRTGGFYGYTF; CDR3 DNA: TGTGCCAGCAGGACAGGCGGTTTCTATGGCTACACCTTC
V gene: TRBV6-5; J gene: TRBJ1-1; D gene: .; clone size: once; CDR3 protein: CASSPAGPNTEAFF; CDR3 DNA: TGTGCCAGCAGCCCCGCAGGGCCAAACACTGAAGCTTTCTTT
V gene: TRBV7-2; J gene: TRBJ2-1; D gene: TRBD2; clone size: .; CDR3 protein: CASSLGGRGEDEQFF; CDR3 DNA: TGTGCCAGCAGCTTAGGCGGGAGGGGGGAGGATGAGCAGTTCTTC
V gene: TRBV9; J gene: TRBJ1-5; D gene: .; clone size: .; CDR3 protein: CASSVGGINQPQHF; CDR3 DNA: TGTGCCAGCAGCGTAGGAGGAATTAATCAGCCCCAGCATTTT
V gene: TRBV19; J gene: TRBJ2-3; D gene: TRBD1; clone size: .; CDR3 protein: CASSVTGGVDTQYF; CDR3 DNA: TGTGCCAGTAGTGTGACAGGGGGCGTAGATACGCAGTATTTT
V gene: TRBV11-2; J gene: TRBJ1-3; D gene: TRBD1; clone size: .; CDR3 protein: CASSLGLSGGRGNTIYF; CDR3 DNA: TGTGCCAGCAGCTTAGGTCTTTCAGGGGGCCGTGGAAACACCATATATTTT
V gene: TRBV7-8; J gene: TRBJ2-5; D gene: .; clone size: .; CDR3 protein: CASSLVSETQYF; CDR3 DNA: TGTGCCAGCAGCTTAGTATCCGAGACCCAGTACTTC
V gene: TRBV28; J gene: TRBJ2-2; D gene: .; clone size: .; CDR3 protein: CASRAREPRSTGELFF; CDR3 DNA: TGTGCCAGCAGGGCCCGGGAGCCTAGGAGCACCGGGGAGCTGTTTTTT
V gene: TRBV21-1; J gene: TRBJ2-1; D gene: .; clone size: .; CDR3 protein: CASSSSGGFEYNEQFF; CDR3 DNA: TGTGCCAGCAGCTCTAGCGGGGGCTTCGAATACAATGAGCAGTTCTTC
V gene: TRBV3-1/TRBV3-2; J gene: TRBJ1-6; D gene: .; clone size: .; CDR3 protein: CASSPRGGSSPLHF; CDR3 DNA: TGTGCCAGCAGCCCGCGGGGAGGGAGTTCACCCCTCCACTTT
V gene: TRBV20-1; J gene: TRBJ2-2; D gene: .; clone size: .; CDR3 protein: CSASSGRGELFF; CDR3 DNA: TGCAGTGCTAGTTCTGGGCGCGGGGAGCTGTTTTTT
V gene: TRBV18; J gene: TRBJ2-4; D gene: .; clone size: .; CDR3 protein: CASSPGQQMGIQYF; CDR3 DNA: TGTGCCAGCTCACCGGGACAACAGATGGGCATTCAGTACTTC
V gene: TRBV4-1; J gene: TRBJ1-1; D gene: .; clone size: .; CDR3 protein: CASSPRVNTEAFF; CDR3 DNA: TGCGCCAGCAGCCCTCGGGTGAACACTGAAGCTTTCTTT
V gene: TRBV18; J gene: TRBJ1-1; D gene: TRBD1; clone size: .; CDR3 protein: CASSPGQGVGTEAFF; CDR3 DNA: TGTGCCAGCTCACCAGGACAGGGGGTCGGCACTGAAGCTTTCTTT
V gene: TRBV7-2; J gene: TRBJ2-7; D gene: .; clone size: few; CDR3 protein: CASSLGRGAYEQYF; CDR3 DNA: TGTGCCAGCAGCTTAGGCAGGGGAGCCTACGAGCAGTACTTC
V gene: TRBV5-4; J gene: TRBJ1-2; D gene: .; clone size: .; CDR3 protein: CASSFVDTGFGYTF; CDR3 DNA: TGTGCCAGCAGCTTTGTGGATACGGGGTTCGGCTACACCTTC
V gene: TRBV28; J gene: TRBJ2-1; D gene: TRBD1; clone size: .; CDR3 protein: CASSSTSGTGGIEQFF; CDR3 DNA: TGTGCCAGCAGTTCGACCTCCGGGACAGGCGGTATTGAGCAGTTCTTC
V gene: TRBV7-2; J gene: TRBJ2-1; D gene: .; clone size: .; CDR3 protein: CASSFPIGGTGNEQFF; CDR3 DNA: TGTGCCAGCAGCTTCCCAATAGGGGGTACGGGCAATGAGCAGTTCTTC
V gene: TRBV5-1; J gene: TRBJ2-3; D gene: .; clone size: .; CDR3 protein: CASSLTSTDTQYF; CDR3 DNA: TGCGCCAGCAGCTTGACTAGCACAGATACGCAGTATTTT